This T cell receptor beta chain was obtained from a study of PD-1 blockade in classical Hodgkin lymphoma. Study observations and caveats: Why the repertoires differ is still unclear, perhaps disease activity or prior therapy. Diversity in CD4+ TCRs, unlike that measured in CD8+ TCRs, had risen significantly by C4D1. Lower baseline TCR diversity marked trial partial responders and progressors.

A note on this clone: What it binds is unknown.

The sample's time point: cycle 4 day 1 (C4D1), after 6 weeks of nivolumab. No patient escaped relapse after autologous stem cell transplantation, and brentuximab vedotin exposure varied. Here immunoSEQ multiplex PCR was the method, and the copy in TCRdb shows in-frame clones only, minus some. Altogether approximately 61,000 clones are present, about 85% being singletons, with the ten largest covering roughly 8.1%. The CDR3 runs to 13 residues. V lost 3 bases to trimming and J lost 5 bases, with 11 bases between them. CDR1 SGDLS and CDR2 YYNGEE come from the germline V gene. The sample was peripheral blood mononuclear cells (PBMCs), taken before the fourth cycle of nivolumab. The chain joins TRBV9 to TRBJ2-5; a possible D gene is TRBD1 (5 bases). The clonotype was recovered from a human donor with classical Hodgkin lymphoma. The CDR3 protein is CASSAYWGETQYF. CDR3 in DNA: TGTGCCAGCAGCGCATACTGGGGCGAGACCCAGTACTTC.